These 23 T cell receptor beta chains came from one sample sequenced in a study of T cells after yellow fever vaccination. TCRdb reprocessed the 5' RACE reads with MiXCR, giving one entry per CDR3 protein. Among approximately 260,000 distinct CDR3 sequences listed, 10% to 15% were seen once. The specimen comprised CD4+ T cells sorted from PBMCs, sampled 45 days after the yellow fever booster vaccination. These receptors were obtained from a man aged 25-40 years who received the YFV17D yellow fever vaccine.

This clonotype has only a few counts. The V and J genes are TRBV29-1 and TRBJ2-7, with 13 bases matching TRBD2. Germline CDR1 reads SQVTM; CDR2 reads ANQGSEA. The CDR3 totals 15 residues. V trimming: 7 bases; J trimming: 6 bases; junction bases outside the gene matches: 12. CDR3 in amino acids: CSARTSGSVNSEQYF. The DNA for the CDR3 is TGCAGCGCCAGGACTAGCGGGAGTGTTAACTCCGAGCAGTACTTC.

The V and J genes are TRBV20-1 and TRBJ2-7; TRBD1 or TRBD2 may be the D gene (5 bases each). V gave up 6 bases and J gave up 2 bases, with 17 bases separating them. The CDR3 totals 14 residues. In germline, CDR1 is DFQATT, CDR2 SNEGSKA (reference sequence). CDR3 coding DNA: TGCAGTGCCCACCGGGACGGCGGAACCTACGAGCAGTACTTC. Its translation is CSAHRDGGTYEQYF.

This clonotype has more than one count but fewer than ten. The J gene is TRBJ2-1, the V gene TRBV18, with D tentatively TRBD1 or TRBD2 (5 bases each). Trimming stripped 2 bases from V and 9 bases from J, with 26 bases between. The CDR3 totals 18 residues. The germline gives CDR1 KGHSH, CDR2 LQKENI. In DNA, the CDR3 is TGTGCCAGCTCACCAGGTGAGCAGAACGCCATCGGGACCCGTGAGCAGTTCTTC. Protein product: CASSPGEQNAIGTREQFF.

This clonotype was counted a few times. The chain combines TRBV2 with TRBJ2-2; a weak D match, TRBD2 (5 bases). The ends were cut back, 4 bases at V and 7 bases at J, with 7 bases in the middle. Germline V lookup: CDR1 SNHLY, CDR2 FYNNEI. The CDR3 consists of 12 residues. The CDR3 protein is CASSGEGGELFF. The CDR3 nucleotides are TGTGCCAGCAGTGGCGAGGGCGGGGAGCTGTTTTTT. Filled out from reference TRBV2 and TRBJ2-2, the complete variable domain reads EPEVTQTPSHQVTQMGQEVILRCVPISNHLYFYWYRQILGQKVEFLVSFYNNEISEKSEIFDDQFSVERPDGSNFTLKIRSTKLEDSAMYFCASSGEGGELFFGEGSRLTVL.

This clonotype was seen only a few times. The gene calls are TRBV7-2 and TRBJ1-5; no firm D call. Per germline, CDR1 SGHTA and CDR2 FQGNSA. CDR3 length: 14 residues. Trimming took 1 base from V and 5 from J, leaving 9 bases between them. The CDR3 DNA reads TGTGCCAGCAGCTTAGATGATTCGTATCAGCCCCAGCATTTT. It encodes CASSLDDSYQPQHF. Full variable domain (rest looked up from reference TRBV7-2 and TRBJ1-5): GAGVSQSPSNKVTEKGKDVELRCDPISGHTALYWYRQSLGQGLEFLIYFQGNSAPDKSGLPSDRFSAERTGGSVSTLTIQRTQQEDSAVYLCASSLDDSYQPQHFGDGTRLSIL.

The chain carries TRBV7-2 and TRBJ2-5; 10 positions agree with TRBD2. V gave up 2 bases and J gave up 5 bases; unmatched junction bases: 8. Germline values: CDR1 SGHTA, CDR2 FQGNSA. This CDR3 has 16 residues. CDR3 loop: CASSLRASGSFETQYF. The DNA for the CDR3 is TGTGCCAGCAGCTTACGGGCTAGCGGGAGTTTTGAGACCCAGTACTTC.

This clonotype was detected only a few times. The CDR3 loop reads CSVIPSVYEQYF. CDR3 sequence (DNA): TGCAGCGTTATCCCGTCGGTCTACGAGCAGTACTTC. The chain joins TRBV29-1 to TRBJ2-7; D is unresolved. Trimming shortened V by 5 bases and J by 3 bases, and 11 bases separated the two germline ends. The germline CDR1 and CDR2 sequences are SQVTM and ANQGSEA. The CDR3 contains 12 residues.

The chain links TRBV12-3 or TRBV12-4 to TRBJ1-2, with TRBD1 identical over 8 bases. The CDR3 totals 13 residues. V lost 4 bases and J lost 4; bases outside the gene matches: 2. CDR3 coding DNA: TGTGCCAGCAGTTGGGACAGGAGCTATGGCTACACCTTC. Translation: CASSWDRSYGYTF.

The sample holds many counts of this clonotype. The J gene is TRBJ2-7, the V gene TRBV5-1, with 10 nucleotides matching TRBD1. CDR3 length: 14 residues. Germline V gives CDR1 SGHRS, CDR2 YFSETQ. V gave up 7 bases and J gave up 6 bases; unmatched junction bases: 10. The CDR3 here is CASGGTGASLEQYF. DNA of the CDR3: TGCGCCAGCGGAGGGACAGGGGCGTCTCTCGAGCAGTACTTC.

The chain couples TRBV12-3 or TRBV12-4 to TRBJ2-5, with 10 bases aligning to TRBD1. The V segment lost 6 bases and the J segment 5 bases; nucleotides outside the gene matches: 6. This CDR3 contains 14 residues. The CDR3 bases are TGTGCCAGCAGACTGACAGGGGGCGACGAGACCCAGTACTTC. It encodes CASRLTGGDETQYF.

J is TRBJ2-7 and V is TRBV5-1, with 9 bases fitting TRBD1. The CDR3 is 15 amino acids. Germline V gene sequence: CDR1 SGHRS, CDR2 YFSETQ. The ends lost 4 bases at V and 2 bases at J; junction bases unmatched: 7. The DNA for the CDR3 is TGCGCCAGCAGCATCGGGACAGGGCGTACCTACGAGCAGTACTTC. It yields the protein CASSIGTGRTYEQYF.

This clonotype has a handful of counts. The chain employs TRBV21-1 and TRBJ2-4; the table's D call, TRBD1, was not checked against the DNA. TRBV21-1 is deemed a pseudogene. The CDR3 is 17 residues long. CDR3 coding DNA: TGTGCCAGCAGCACCTCGGGACATCCCTTAGCCAAAAACATTCAGTACTTC. This codes for CASSTSGHPLAKNIQYF.

This clonotype was observed once. The chain joins TRBV6-1 to TRBJ1-5, with unresolved D. CDR1 is MNHNS, CDR2 SASEGT, per germline. The CDR3 is 13 amino acids. The V gene lost 6 bases and the J gene lost 4 bases, with 10 bases spanning the gap. The CDR3 coding sequence is TGTGCCAGCAGCATCAGGAGTAATCAGCCCCAGCATTTT. It specifies CASSIRSNQPQHF.

In this sample, this clonotype turned up many times. The V call is TRBV5-1, the J call TRBJ2-7; 8 bases are shared with TRBD2. The CDR3 contains 14 residues. Germline V gene lookup returns CDR1 SGHRS and CDR2 YFSETQ. Unmatched junction bases numbered 9, after V lost 7 bases and J lost 3 bases. This CDR3 reads CASSREGQVYEQYF. In nucleotides, the CDR3 is TGCGCCAGCTCCCGGGAGGGCCAGGTCTACGAGCAGTACTTC. Complete variable domain (other parts from reference TRBV5-1 and TRBJ2-7): KAGVTQTPRYLIKTRGQQVTLSCSPISGHRSVSWYQQTPGQGLQFLFEYFSETQRNKGNFPGRFSGRQFSNSRSEMNVSTLELGDSALYLCASSREGQVYEQYFGPGTRLTVT.

This clonotype has only a few counts. This chain connects TRBV7-6 to TRBJ2-3; no firm D call. Germline-derived CDR1 and CDR2 are SGHVS and FNYEAQ. Deletions cut 6 bases from V and 2 bases from J, with 12 bases between. The CDR3 has 14 amino acids. The CDR3 loop is CASSTAIYTDTQYF. CDR3 sequence (DNA): TGTGCCAGCAGTACAGCTATTTACACAGATACGCAGTATTTT.

The chain carries TRBV29-1 and TRBJ2-7; tentative D call: TRBD2 (6 bases). Germline V CDR1 and CDR2: SQVTM, ANQGSEA. CDR3 length: 14 amino acids. V lost 2 bases, J lost 2 bases, and 13 bases lay in between. CDR3 loop: CSVESTSGTYEQYF. The CDR3 DNA is TGCAGCGTTGAATCGACTAGTGGTACCTACGAGCAGTACTTC.

The rearrangement joins TRBV7-2 to TRBJ2-3; 9 bases are a match to TRBD2. With V trimmed by 5 bases and J by 6 bases, 6 bases remained unmatched. Germline V CDR1 and CDR2: SGHTA, FQGNSA. CDR3 length equals 14 residues. CDR3: CASSRRLAEDTQYF. The CDR3 nucleotides are TGTGCCAGCAGCCGCAGACTAGCGGAGGATACGCAGTATTTT.

This rearrangement joins TRBV5-5 to TRBJ2-2; 10 positions agree with TRBD1. The CDR3 loop spans 15 amino acids. V shed 0 bases and J 7 bases; nucleotides not matched to a gene: 3. Germline CDR1 reads SGHKS; CDR2 reads YYEKEE (reference sequence). The CDR3 is CASSLGQGADGELFF. The CDR3 bases are TGTGCCAGCAGCTTGGGACAGGGGGCTGACGGGGAGCTGTTTTTT. The full variable domain, with the rest looked up from reference TRBV5-5 and TRBJ2-2, is DAGVTQSPTHLIKTRGQQVTLRCSPISGHKSVSWYQQVLGQGPQFIFQYYEKEERGRGNFPDRFSARQFPNYSSELNVNALLLGDSALYLCASSLGQGADGELFFGEGSRLTVL.

The chain is built from TRBV7-2 and TRBJ2-4; D is uncertain. Trimming took 1 base from V and 0 from J, leaving 10 bases between them. CDR3 length equals 16 residues. The germline V gene has CDR1 SGHTA and CDR2 FQGNSA. CDR3 region: CASSLGGGLAKNIQYF. The CDR3 DNA is TGTGCCAGCAGCTTAGGAGGTGGCTTAGCCAAAAACATTCAGTACTTC.

The chain joins TRBV14 to TRBJ2-7, with D maybe TRBD2 (5 bases). The CDR3 covers 15 residues. V was pared by 4 bases and J by 5 bases, with 18 bases between. CDR1 and CDR2 (germline): SGHDN, FVKESK. The CDR3 loop is CASSPLGKSPHEQYF. The CDR3 region has the DNA TGTGCCAGCAGCCCCCTCGGGAAGTCTCCCCACGAGCAGTACTTC.

The V and J genes are TRBV23-1 and TRBJ2-1; 9 bases map to TRBD2. TRBV23-1 is identified as an open reading frame with a role that is uncertain. The trim removed 3 bases at V and 5 bases at J, leaving 11 bases unmatched. This CDR3 region has 17 residues. The CDR3 spells CASSQPGRRLADNEQFF. DNA for the CDR3: TGCGCCAGCAGTCAGCCGGGTCGAAGACTAGCGGACAATGAGCAGTTCTTC.

The chain uses TRBV30 and TRBJ2-1, with 14 bases that match TRBD2. This CDR3 contains 16 residues. Germline CDR1 GTSNPN, CDR2 SVGIG (reference sequence). The ends lost 3 bases at V and 8 bases at J; junction bases unmatched: 9. The CDR3 is CAWRSGTSGRKYEQFF. The CDR3 DNA is TGTGCCTGGAGATCCGGGACTAGCGGGAGAAAGTATGAGCAGTTCTTC.

At least ten counts were recorded for this clonotype. This chain links TRBV27 with TRBJ2-2; D is uncertain. V lost 2 bases and J 3 bases, leaving 4 bases between the germline ends. The CDR3 is 13 residues long. Germline assignment: CDR1 MNHEY and CDR2 SMNVEV (reference sequence). For the CDR3, the DNA is TGTGCCAGCAGTTTAGTATACACCGGGGAGCTGTTTTTT. Translating it yields CASSLVYTGELFF.